This TCR beta chain appears in the sequencing data of a study of blood T cell repertoires in COVID-19. Study summary: From the United States, Italy and Spain came samples of acute and convalescent COVID-19. T cells, B-cell-depleted T cells, or PBMCs supplied cDNA or gDNA.

The CDR3 is made up of 16 amino acids. V was shortened by 3 bases and J by 0 bases, with 12 bases between the two germline ends. The V gene's germline CDR1 is SGHAT and CDR2 FQNNGV. Per the study methods: Nucleated cell counts were estimated from reference gene primer amplification. Sequencing used immunoSEQ multiplex PCR; TCRdb keeps in-frame clones, though not all of them. Clone size and the V and J calls come from that table; the DNA yielded D and trimming. The repertoire consists of under 200,000 clones, with approximately 86% occurring once and the leading ten covering around 7%. This receptor was taken from a middle-aged man with active or convalescent COVID-19. The V gene is TRBV11-2, the J gene TRBJ1-3; D not resolved. The sequencing input was peripheral blood. The CDR3 DNA follows: TGTGCCAGCAGCTTTAGCCCGGGAACCTCTGGAAACACCATATATTTT. Residues: CASSFSPGTSGNTIYF.